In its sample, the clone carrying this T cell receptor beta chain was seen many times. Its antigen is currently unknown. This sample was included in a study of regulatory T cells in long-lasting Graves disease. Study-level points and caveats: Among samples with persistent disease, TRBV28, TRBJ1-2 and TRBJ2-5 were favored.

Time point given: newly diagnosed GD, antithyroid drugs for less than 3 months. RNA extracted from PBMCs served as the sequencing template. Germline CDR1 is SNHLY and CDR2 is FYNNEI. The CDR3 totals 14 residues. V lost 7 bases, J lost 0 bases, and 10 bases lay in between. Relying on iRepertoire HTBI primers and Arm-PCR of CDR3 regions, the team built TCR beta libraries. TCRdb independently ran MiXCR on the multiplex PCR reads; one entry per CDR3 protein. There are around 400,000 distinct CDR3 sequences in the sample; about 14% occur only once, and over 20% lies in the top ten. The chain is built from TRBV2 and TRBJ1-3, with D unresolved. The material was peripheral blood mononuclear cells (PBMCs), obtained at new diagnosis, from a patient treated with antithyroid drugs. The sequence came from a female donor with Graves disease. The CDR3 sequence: CASNGEISGNTIYF. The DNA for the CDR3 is TGTGCCAGCAACGGGGAGATCTCTGGAAACACCATATATTTT.